This TCR beta chain was obtained from a study of blood T cell repertoires in COVID-19. Participants were aged roughly 18 to 89 years from about two dozen US areas. Clinical histories supplied by participants themselves formed the basis of cohort assignment. Original handling: Counts of nucleated cells, estimated from reference gene primer amplification, were obtained. Produced via immunoSEQ multiplex PCR; TCRdb's table is partial and in-frame only. The DNA was the basis for D and trimming; V, J and clone size are from that table. The table includes a few hundred thousand clones, about 89% detected once. The CDR3 totals 13 residues. Germline-derived CDR1 and CDR2 are SGHTA and FQGTGA. V lost 2 bases to trimming and J lost 7 bases, with 9 bases between them.

The receptor was derived from a human donor in a cohort exposed to, infected with or recovered from COVID-19 (not recorded which). The donor label of this sample is uncertain. The V call is TRBV7-3, the J call TRBJ2-1; no clear D gene. Source material: PBMCs or T cells enriched from blood (not recorded which). The CDR3 bases are TGTGCCAGCAGCTTACAATACGGGAATGAGCAGTTCTTC. It translates to CASSLQYGNEQFF.